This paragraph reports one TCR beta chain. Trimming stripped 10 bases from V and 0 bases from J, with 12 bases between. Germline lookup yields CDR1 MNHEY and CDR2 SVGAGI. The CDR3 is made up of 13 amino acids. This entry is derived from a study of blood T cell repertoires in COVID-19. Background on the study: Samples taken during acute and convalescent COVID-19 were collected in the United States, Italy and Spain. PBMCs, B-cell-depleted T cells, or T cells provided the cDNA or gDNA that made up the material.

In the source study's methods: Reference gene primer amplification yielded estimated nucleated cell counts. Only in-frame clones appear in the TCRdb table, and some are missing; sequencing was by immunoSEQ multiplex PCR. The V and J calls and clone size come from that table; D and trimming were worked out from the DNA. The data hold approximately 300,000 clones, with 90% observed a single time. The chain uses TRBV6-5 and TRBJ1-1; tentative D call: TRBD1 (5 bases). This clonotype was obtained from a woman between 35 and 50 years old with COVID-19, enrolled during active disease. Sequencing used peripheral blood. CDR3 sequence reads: CATLQEMNTEAFF. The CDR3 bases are TGTGCCACATTACAGGAGATGAACACTGAAGCTTTCTTT.